The entry that follows covers one T cell receptor beta chain sequence. The table came from immunoSEQ multiplex PCR; TCRdb's copy has only in-frame clones and leaves some out. The table lists 150,000 to 200,000 clones, about 80% of them singletons. The CDR3 is 14 residues long. Germline V gene sequence: CDR1 LGHDT, CDR2 YNNKEL (reference sequence). The V gene lost 0 bases and the J gene lost 14 bases, with 14 bases spanning the gap. The data derive from a study of blood T cell repertoires in COVID-19. Study in general: Both acute and convalescent COVID-19 samples were obtained from the United States, Italy and Spain.

The chain combines TRBV3-1 (or the pseudogene TRBV3-2) with TRBJ1-6, with D possibly TRBD1 on 6 matching bases. The clonotype comes from a woman in her sixties or seventies with acute or convalescent COVID-19. Sequencing was carried out using peripheral blood. CDR3 amino acids: CASSQEDRGSSLHF. CDR3 nucleotides: TGTGCCAGCAGCCAAGAAGATAGGGGGTCGTCCCTCCACTTT.